This T cell receptor beta chain was documented in a study of T cell responses to AZD1222 COVID-19 vaccine. General study findings and limits: Females made up more of the donors, who were largely white British, and clonal diversity may have come out too low. At study baseline, merely over 5 AZD1222 recipients were seropositive. Increases in Spike-specific TCR breadth and depth were seen after two AZD1222 doses.

On this clone itself: Its antigen is unknown.

Germline loops: CDR1 LNHDA, CDR2 SQIVND (reference sequence). Trimming stripped 4 bases from V and 0 bases from J, with 7 bases between. This CDR3 has 14 amino acids. Assay used: immunoSEQ multiplex PCR; TCRdb lists only in-frame clones, some missing. The table lists about 150,000 clones, 85% to 95% of them singletons. The sample in question was peripheral blood, obtained on day 0 of AZD1222 vaccination. V and J are TRBV19 and TRBJ1-5, with D unclear. The sequence came from an adult in good health. The CDR3: CASSTTDSNQPQHF. CDR3 nucleotides: TGTGCCAGTAGTACGACGGATAGCAATCAGCCCCAGCATTTT.